A single sample is the source of the 20 T cell receptor beta chains below, sequenced in a study of T cell responses to AZD1222 COVID-19 vaccine. Libraries were prepared by immunoSEQ multiplex PCR; TCRdb keeps only in-frame clonotypes and omits some of them. Of roughly 150,000 clones listed, roughly 93% were seen once; the top ten hold around 7.1%. The specimen comprised peripheral blood, sampled 28 days after the second AZD1222 dose. These receptor sequences come from an adult who received the AZD1222 COVID-19 vaccine.

Only one count was recorded for this clone. This chain connects TRBV2 to TRBJ1-1; weak D call: TRBD1 (5 bases). The CDR3 spans 13 residues. Germline CDR1 SNHLY, CDR2 FYNNEI. The V and J ends lost 3 bases and 1 base respectively, with 6 bases between them. CDR3 nucleotides: TGTGCCAGCAGTGAGGACAAGAACACTGAAGCTTTCTTT. It yields the protein CASSEDKNTEAFF.

The chain uses TRBV27 and TRBJ2-1, with TRBD2 identical over 8 bases. Germline V gene lookup returns CDR1 MNHEY and CDR2 SMNVEV (reference sequence). The CDR3 covers 15 residues. J gave up 7 bases and V 3 bases, and 8 bases lay outside the gene matches. The CDR3 loop reads CASSFIAGGKNEQFF. CDR3 DNA: TGTGCCAGCAGTTTTATCGCGGGGGGAAAGAATGAGCAGTTCTTC.

This chain links TRBV5-1 with TRBJ2-1, with D perhaps matching TRBD2 (6 bases). The V end lost 1 base, the J end lost 0 bases, and 17 bases lay between the germline ends. The CDR3 extends over 18 amino acids. The germline V gene encodes CDR1 SGHRS and CDR2 YFSETQ. The CDR3 is CASSLSRFGTPSYNEQFF. The CDR3 DNA reads as TGCGCCAGCAGCTTGTCTCGATTCGGGACTCCCTCCTACAATGAGCAGTTCTTC.

This chain uses TRBV6-2 or TRBV6-3 with TRBJ1-5; 7 bases are a match to TRBD1. The junction had 8 bases not matched to a gene; V was cut back by 0 bases and J by 6 bases. This CDR3 contains 16 residues. CDR1 is MNHEY and CDR2 is SVGEGT in the germline V gene. CDR3 sequence: CASSYSKGARTQPQHF. Written as DNA, the CDR3 is TGTGCCAGCAGTTACTCGAAGGGGGCGCGGACTCAGCCCCAGCATTTT.

A note on this clone: Germline is not matched at one junction end, which may reflect a read error. The rearrangement uses TRBV6-5 and TRBJ1-6; unclear D gene. CDR3 size: 14 residues. Germline V CDR1 and CDR2: MNHEY, SVGAGI. The CDR3 here is CASSRASNNSPLHF. CDR3 DNA: TGTGCCAGCAGTCGGGCCTCCAATAATTCACCCCTCCACTTT.

This chain joins TRBV9 and TRBJ2-7; D call uncertain. The CDR3 is made up of 16 amino acids. Looked up from germline, CDR1 is SGDLS and CDR2 is YYNGEE. V was pared by 0 bases and J by 1 base, with 14 bases between. The DNA of the CDR3 is TGTGCCAGCAGCGTAGACCCGGTTTTAAAATCCTACGAGCAGTACTTC. This encodes CASSVDPVLKSYEQYF.

The chain has TRBV5-1 and TRBJ2-1; D unresolved. The V and J ends lost 0 bases and 8 bases respectively, with 6 bases between them. Germline CDR1 SGHRS, CDR2 YFSETQ. The CDR3 is made up of 12 amino acids. CDR3 in amino acids: CASSLAWDEQFF. The CDR3 bases are TGCGCCAGCAGCTTGGCTTGGGATGAGCAGTTCTTC.

The V call is TRBV3-1 (or the pseudogene TRBV3-2), the J call TRBJ1-1; D is uncertain. The CDR3 consists of 13 residues. Germline loops: CDR1 LGHDT, CDR2 YNNKEL (reference sequence). V was cut by 6 bases and J by 2 bases, with 10 bases left in between. The CDR3 spells CASSLGSNTEAFF. The CDR3 coding sequence is TGTGCCAGCAGTCTGGGGAGTAACACTGAAGCTTTCTTT.

The V gene is TRBV27, the J gene TRBJ1-2, with D hard to call. The V and J ends lost 7 bases and 8 bases respectively, with 20 bases between them. CDR3 size: 14 residues. Germline loops: CDR1 MNHEY, CDR2 SMNVEV (reference sequence). The CDR3 protein is CASTRTGIHGGYTF. The CDR3 coding sequence is TGTGCCAGCACAAGAACGGGGATCCATGGGGGCTACACCTTC.

This clone was counted a few times. CDR3 loop: CSVVFPGRDYGYTF. The CDR3 DNA reads as TGCAGCGTTGTATTTCCCGGCAGGGACTATGGCTACACCTTC. The chain combines TRBV29-1 with TRBJ1-2; D perhaps matches TRBD1 (5 bases). Germline CDR1 and CDR2: SQVTM and ANQGSEA. The CDR3 loop spans 14 amino acids. V lost 4 bases and J 3 bases, leaving 15 bases between the germline ends.

The chain combines TRBV12-3 or TRBV12-4 with TRBJ2-7, with 8 bases identical to TRBD1. The length of the CDR3 is 13 residues. The trim removed 6 bases at V and 1 base at J, leaving 2 bases unmatched. The CDR3 bases are TGTGCCAGCAGACGGACAGGGTCCTACGAGCAGTACTTC. It codes for CASRRTGSYEQYF.

This chain connects TRBV11-2 to TRBJ1-2; 12 nucleotides match TRBD1. Germline lookup yields CDR1 SGHAT and CDR2 FQNNGV. The CDR3 consists of 14 residues. V dropped 5 bases and J dropped 7; count of bases not matched to a gene: 5. The CDR3 DNA reads TGTGCCAGCAGCGCCGGGACAGGGGGCTTTGGCTACACCTTC. Its translation: CASSAGTGGFGYTF.

The V gene is TRBV11-3, the J gene TRBJ2-2; D gene uncertain. Germline CDR1 SGHNT, CDR2 YENEEA. V lost 0 bases, J lost 4 bases, and 9 bases lay in between. CDR3 size: 15 residues. The CDR3 here is CASSLDGTGTGELFF. The DNA for the CDR3 is TGTGCCAGCAGCTTAGACGGAACTGGCACCGGGGAGCTGTTTTTT. Full variable domain (remainder filled in from reference TRBV11-3 and TRBJ2-2): EAGVVQSPRYKIIEKKQPVAFWCNPISGHNTLYWYLQNLGQGPELLIRYENEEAVDDSQLPKDRFSAERLKGVDSTLKIQPAELGDSAVYLCASSLDGTGTGELFFGEGSRLTVL.

The chain employs TRBV27 and TRBJ2-2; no clear D gene. V was pared by 5 bases and J by 6 bases, with 7 bases between. The CDR3 loop spans 12 amino acids. Germline V gene lookup returns CDR1 MNHEY and CDR2 SMNVEV (reference sequence). The CDR3 here is CASSPRSGELFF. CDR3 bases: TGTGCCAGCAGTCCCCGTTCCGGGGAGCTGTTTTTT.

This rearrangement joins TRBV4-1 to TRBJ1-4; 7 bases are a match to TRBD1. CDR1 is MGHRA, CDR2 YSYEKL, per germline. After removal of 2 bases from V and 0 bases from J, the junction contained 6 bases not matched to a gene. The CDR3 contains 17 residues. CDR3 protein: CASSQRDRVATNEKLFF. The DNA for the CDR3 is TGCGCCAGCAGCCAACGGGACAGAGTTGCAACTAATGAAAAACTGTTTTTT.

The chain recombines TRBV18 with TRBJ2-7; D remains ambiguous. Trimming cost V 3 bases and J 6 bases, with 9 bases left between them. Germline V gene lookup returns CDR1 KGHSH and CDR2 LQKENI. CDR3 length: 12 residues. The CDR3, as DNA: TGTGCCAGCTCACCTGAGAGGCGCGAGCAGTACTTC. This codes for CASSPERREQYF.

V gene TRBV15 combines with J gene TRBJ2-7, with TRBD1 identical over 8 bases. After removal of 4 bases from V and 5 bases from J, the junction contained 10 bases not matched to a gene. This CDR3 is built from 15 residues. Germline CDR1 LNHNV, CDR2 YYDKDF (reference sequence). The CDR3 DNA follows: TGTGCCACCAGCACCGACAGGGGCCCCCGTAACGAGCAGTACTTC. Its protein product is CATSTDRGPRNEQYF.

The rearrangement links TRBV7-9 to TRBJ1-2; D possibly corresponds to TRBD1 (5 bases). The V end lost 2 bases, the J end lost 4 bases, and 14 bases lay between the germline ends. CDR1 is SEHNR and CDR2 is FQNEAQ in the germline V gene (reference sequence). The CDR3 sequence is 15 residues long. The CDR3 sequence is CASSLRDGVSYGYTF. CDR3 DNA: TGTGCCAGCAGCTTACGGGACGGAGTGAGCTATGGCTACACCTTC.

The chain is built from TRBV5-4 and TRBJ2-3; tentatively, D is TRBD1 (5 bases). This CDR3 has 16 amino acids. V shed 4 bases and J shed 5 bases, with 20 bases lying between them. Per the germline V gene, CDR1 is SGHNT and CDR2 is YYREEE (reference sequence). The CDR3 DNA reads TGTGCCAGCAGCCGCCCCAGGCAGGGCGAAGGAGATACGCAGTATTTT. Protein sequence: CASSRPRQGEGDTQYF.

The chain combines TRBV27 with TRBJ2-1; D gene unclear. The V and J ends lost 2 bases and 4 bases respectively, with 9 bases between them. This CDR3 comprises 14 residues. CDR1 is MNHEY and CDR2 is SMNVEV in the germline V gene (reference sequence). The CDR3 sequence: CASSLTHPYNEQFF. The CDR3, as DNA: TGTGCCAGCAGTTTAACCCACCCTTACAATGAGCAGTTCTTC.